Listed below are T cell receptor beta chains from one sample, sequenced in a study of preoperative IRX-2 immunotherapy in early breast cancer. Libraries were prepared by immunoSEQ multiplex PCR; TCRdb keeps only in-frame clonotypes and omits some of them. Here the sample spans 30,000 to 45,000 clones, roughly four fifths being singletons. The source was lymph node tissue, collected after IRX-2 immunotherapy. These TCRs come from a human donor with breast cancer. CDR3s include the opening cysteine and the closing phenylalanine or tryptophan. Each record gives: clone size, J gene, D gene, V gene, CDR3 DNA, CDR3 protein. D genes are given only for firm matches. The size field is filled for only some rows; it gives once, few, many or a size class.

>-|TRBJ1-1|-|TRBV5-1
TGCGCCAGCAGCTTGCTGCCAGGACTGAACACTGAAGCTTTCTTT
CASSLLPGLNTEAFF
>-|TRBJ2-5|TRBD2|TRBV6-8
TGTGCCAGCAGCGAGATGACTAGCGTAGAGACCCAGTACTTC
CASSEMTSVETQYF
>-|TRBJ1-6|TRBD1|TRBV2
TGTGCCAGCAGTACTCGACAGGGTTCGTATAATTCACCCCTCCACTTT
CASSTRQGSYNSPLHF
>-|TRBJ1-1|-|TRBV6-8
TGTGCCATCAGACAAGGGGAGAACACTGAAGCTTTCTTT
CAIRQGENTEAFF
>-|TRBJ1-4|-|TRBV11-3
TGTGCCAGCAGAGTAGGGGGAACTAATGAAAAACTGTTTTTT
CASRVGGTNEKLFF
>-|TRBJ2-2|TRBD1|TRBV5-1
TGCGCCAGCAGCGGATTCCAGACAGGGTCCACCGGGGAGCTGTTTTTT
CASSGFQTGSTGELFF
>-|TRBJ2-4|TRBD1|TRBV11-3
TGTGCCAGCAGCTTAGTGGGGGCGGGACAGGGGGCCAAAAACATTCAGTACTTC
CASSLVGAGQGAKNIQYF
>-|TRBJ2-5|TRBD2|TRBV11-3
TGTGCCAGCAGTTGGGTGGGTAGCGGGGGAGAGACCCAGTACTTC
CASSWVGSGGETQYF
>once|TRBJ1-5|-|TRBV15
TGTGCCACCAGCAGAGACAGGCAAGATCGACAGCCCCAGCATTTT
CATSRDRQDRQPQHF
>-|TRBJ2-7|-|TRBV7-1
TGTGCCAGCAGCTTATCGGGCGGGGAAGCCTTTTACGAGCAGTACTTC
CASSLSGGEAFYEQYF